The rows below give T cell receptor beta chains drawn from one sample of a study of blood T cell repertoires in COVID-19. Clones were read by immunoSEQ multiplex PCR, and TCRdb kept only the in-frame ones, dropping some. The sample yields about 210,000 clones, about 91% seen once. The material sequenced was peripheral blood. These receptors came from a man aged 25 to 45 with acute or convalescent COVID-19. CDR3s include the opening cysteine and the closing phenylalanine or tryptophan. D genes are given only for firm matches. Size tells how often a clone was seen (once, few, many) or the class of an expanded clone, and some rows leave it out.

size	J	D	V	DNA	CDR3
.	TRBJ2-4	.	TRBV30	TGTGCCTGGAGTGTACCGGGAATCGCCAAAAACATTCAGTACTTC	CAWSVPGIAKNIQYF
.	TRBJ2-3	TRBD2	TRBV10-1	TGCGCCAGCAGTGAGGAAGAAGCGGGACGCAATACGCAGTATTTT	CASSEEEAGRNTQYF
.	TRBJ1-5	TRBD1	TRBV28	TGTGCCAGCAGTAACTACAGACAGGGGTATCAGCCCCAGCATTTT	CASSNYRQGYQPQHF
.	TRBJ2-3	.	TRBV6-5	TGTGCCAGCAGGGAGAGCCGAGGGGGGGCAACGCAGTATTTT	CASRESRGGATQYF
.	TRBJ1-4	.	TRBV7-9	TGTGCCAGCAGCCTGCTCGGGGCGGGGGTTAAAGAAAAACTGTTTTTT	CASSLLGAGVKEKLFF
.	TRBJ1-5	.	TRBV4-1	TGCGCCAGCAGCCAAGATAGTGTCAGGGTTCAGCCCCAGCATTTT	CASSQDSVRVQPQHF
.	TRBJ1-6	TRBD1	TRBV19	TGTGCCAGTAGTGTGGGACAGGGCTCCTATAATTCACCCCTCCACTTT	CASSVGQGSYNSPLHF
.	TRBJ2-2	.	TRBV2	TGTGCCAGCAGGCAGGGGATAGCCGGGGAGCTGTTTTTT	CASRQGIAGELFF
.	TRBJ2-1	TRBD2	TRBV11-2	TGTGCCAGCAGCTCCGGGACTAGCTTAGGGGAGCAGTTCTTC	CASSSGTSLGEQFF
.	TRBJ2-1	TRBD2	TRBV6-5	TGTGCCAGCAGCCAGACTACGGGGGGTGAGCAGTTCTTC	CASSQTTGGEQFF
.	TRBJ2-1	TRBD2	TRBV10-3	TGTGCCATCAGTGAAAGCGGGGGGCCAAACAATGAGCAGTTCTTC	CAISESGGPNNEQFF
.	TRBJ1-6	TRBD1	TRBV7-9	TGTGCCAGCAGCCGACAGGCCAGGGGGGCCTCCTATAATTCACCCCTCCACTTT	CASSRQARGASYNSPLHF
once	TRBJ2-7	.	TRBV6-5	TGTGCCAGCAGTTTTGGCGGGGATACGGAAAATTACGAGCAGTACTTC	CASSFGGDTENYEQYF